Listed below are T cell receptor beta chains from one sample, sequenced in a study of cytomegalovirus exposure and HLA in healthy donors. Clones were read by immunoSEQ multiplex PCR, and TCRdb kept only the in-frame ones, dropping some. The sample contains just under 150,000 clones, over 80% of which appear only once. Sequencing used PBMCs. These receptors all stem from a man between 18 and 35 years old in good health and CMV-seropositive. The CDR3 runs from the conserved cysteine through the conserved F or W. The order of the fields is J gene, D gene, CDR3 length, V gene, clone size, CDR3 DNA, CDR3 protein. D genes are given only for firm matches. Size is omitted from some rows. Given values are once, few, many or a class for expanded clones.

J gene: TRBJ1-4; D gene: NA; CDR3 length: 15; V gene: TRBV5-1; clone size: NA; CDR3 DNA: TGCGCCAGCAGCGTGGCGTCACTGAACGATGAAAAACTGTTTTTT; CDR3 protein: CASSVASLNDEKLFF
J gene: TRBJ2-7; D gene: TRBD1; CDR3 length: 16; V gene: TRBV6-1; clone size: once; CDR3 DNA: TGTGCCAGCAGTGAAAATGGTGGGACAGGGATAAACGAGCAGTACTTC; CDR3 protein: CASSENGGTGINEQYF
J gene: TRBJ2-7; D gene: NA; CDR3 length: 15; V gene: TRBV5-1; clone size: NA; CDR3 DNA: TGCGCCAGCAGCTTGGCTGTCTCCGAGGTGGACGAGCAGTACTTC; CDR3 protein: CASSLAVSEVDEQYF
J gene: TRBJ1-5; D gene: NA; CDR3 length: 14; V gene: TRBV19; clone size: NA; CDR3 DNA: TGTGCTAGTAGTATCCAGGGCGCGGGGCAGCCCCAGCATTTT; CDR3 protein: CASSIQGAGQPQHF
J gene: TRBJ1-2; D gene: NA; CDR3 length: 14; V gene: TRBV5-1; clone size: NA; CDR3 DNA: TGCGCCAGCAGCCTGGAAATGGGGGCGCACGGCTACACCTTC; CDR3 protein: CASSLEMGAHGYTF
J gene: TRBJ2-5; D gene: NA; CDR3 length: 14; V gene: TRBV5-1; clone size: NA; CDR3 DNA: TGCGCCAGCAGCTTGGAAGGAGGGCAAGAGACCCAGTACTTC; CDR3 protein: CASSLEGGQETQYF
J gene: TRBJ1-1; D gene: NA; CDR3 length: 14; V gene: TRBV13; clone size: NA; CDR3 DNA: TGTGCCAGCAGCTCTCTGTCCTGGAACACTGAAGCTTTCTTT; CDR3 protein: CASSSLSWNTEAFF
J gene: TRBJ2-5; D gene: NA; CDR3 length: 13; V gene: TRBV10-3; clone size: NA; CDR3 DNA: TGTGCCATCAGCACAGCCTTGCAAGAGACCCAGTACTTC; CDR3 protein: CAISTALQETQYF
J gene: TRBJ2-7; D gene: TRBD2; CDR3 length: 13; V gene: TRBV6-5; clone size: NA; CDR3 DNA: TGTGCCAGCAGGCAACTAGCGGTGTACGAGCAGTACTTC; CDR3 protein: CASRQLAVYEQYF
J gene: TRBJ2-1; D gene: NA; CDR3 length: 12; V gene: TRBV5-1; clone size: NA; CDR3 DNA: TGCGCCAGCAGCTTGGGAGCCAATGAGCAGTTCTTC; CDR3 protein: CASSLGANEQFF
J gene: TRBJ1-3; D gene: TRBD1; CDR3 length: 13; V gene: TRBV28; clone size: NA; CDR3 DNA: TGTGCCAGCAGTTCAACAGGGGGACACACCATATATTTT; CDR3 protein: CASSSTGGHTIYF
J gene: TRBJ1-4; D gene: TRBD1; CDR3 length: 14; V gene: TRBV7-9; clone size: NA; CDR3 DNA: TGTGCCAGCAGGCGGACAGGGGCAGATGAAAAACTGTTTTTT; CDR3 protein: CASRRTGADEKLFF
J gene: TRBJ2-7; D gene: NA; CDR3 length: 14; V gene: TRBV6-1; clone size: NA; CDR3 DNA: TGTGCCAGCAGTTCAGTACCGGGATTTTACGAGCAGTACTTC; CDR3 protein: CASSSVPGFYEQYF
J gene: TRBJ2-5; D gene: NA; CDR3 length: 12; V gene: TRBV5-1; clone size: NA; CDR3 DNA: TGCGCCAGCAGCTTAGGAGAGGGGACCCAGTACTTC; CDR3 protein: CASSLGEGTQYF
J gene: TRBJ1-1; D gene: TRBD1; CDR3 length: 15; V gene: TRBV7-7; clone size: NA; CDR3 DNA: TGTGCTAGCAGCCCACCCGGGACAGAGAACACTGAAGCTTTCTTT; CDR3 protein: CASSPPGTENTEAFF
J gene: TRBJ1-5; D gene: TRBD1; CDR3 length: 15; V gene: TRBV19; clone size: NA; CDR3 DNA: TGTGCCAGTAGTGAGACAGGTTCAGGGGGTCAGCCCCAGCATTTT; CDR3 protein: CASSETGSGGQPQHF
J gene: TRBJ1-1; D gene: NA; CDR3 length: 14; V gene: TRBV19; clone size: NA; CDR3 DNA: TGTGCCAGTAGTCCCAGGCTGATGAACACTGAAGCTTTCTTT; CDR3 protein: CASSPRLMNTEAFF
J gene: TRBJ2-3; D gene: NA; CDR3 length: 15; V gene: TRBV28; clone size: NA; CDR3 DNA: TGTGCCAGCAGTTCCGGATCAGGGGGCACAGATACGCAGTATTTT; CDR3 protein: CASSSGSGGTDTQYF
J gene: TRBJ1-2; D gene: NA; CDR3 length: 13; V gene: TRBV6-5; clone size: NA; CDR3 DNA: TGTGCCAGCAGTTTAATAGGTAGCTGGGGCTACACCTTC; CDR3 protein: CASSLIGSWGYTF
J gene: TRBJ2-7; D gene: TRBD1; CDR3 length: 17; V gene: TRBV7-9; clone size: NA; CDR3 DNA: TGTGCCAGCAGCTCGACAGGGGGTCGCCGATTAACCTACGAGCAGTACTTC; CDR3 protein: CASSSTGGRRLTYEQYF
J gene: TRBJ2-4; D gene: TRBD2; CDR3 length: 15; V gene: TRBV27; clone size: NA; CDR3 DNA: TGTGCCAGCAGACTAGCGGGAGGGACCAAAAACATTCAGTACTTC; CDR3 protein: CASRLAGGTKNIQYF
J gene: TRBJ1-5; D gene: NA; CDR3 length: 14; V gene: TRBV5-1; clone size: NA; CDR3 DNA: TGCGCCAGCAGCTTGGCCGGGGGCAATCAGCCCCAGCATTTT; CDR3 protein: CASSLAGGNQPQHF
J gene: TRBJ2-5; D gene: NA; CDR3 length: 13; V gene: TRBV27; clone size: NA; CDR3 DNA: TGTGCCAGCAGTTTCGGCGCGCGGGAGACCCAGTACTTC; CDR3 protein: CASSFGARETQYF
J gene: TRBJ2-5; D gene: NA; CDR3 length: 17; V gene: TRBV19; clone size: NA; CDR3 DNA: TGTGCCAGTAGCCCTTCGCAGGGTGCAGCAGGTAGAGAGACCCAGTACTTC; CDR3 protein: CASSPSQGAAGRETQYF
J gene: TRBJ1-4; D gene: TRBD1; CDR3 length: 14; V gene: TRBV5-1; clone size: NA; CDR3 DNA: TGCGCCAGCAGCTTGGCAGGACAGGGTGATAAACTGTTTTTT; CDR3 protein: CASSLAGQGDKLFF
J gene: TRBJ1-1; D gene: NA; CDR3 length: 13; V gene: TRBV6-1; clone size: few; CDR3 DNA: TGTGCCAGCAGTGAAGCAATTCAGGCTGAAGCTTTCTTT; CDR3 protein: CASSEAIQAEAFF
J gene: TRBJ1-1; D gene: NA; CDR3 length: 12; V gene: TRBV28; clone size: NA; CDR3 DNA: TGTGCCAGCTCAAGCGGACTTTCCGGGGCTTTCTTT; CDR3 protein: CASSSGLSGAFF
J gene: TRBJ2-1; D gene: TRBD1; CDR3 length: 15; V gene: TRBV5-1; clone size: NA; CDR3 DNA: TGCGCCAGCAGCTCCATCCCGGGACAGGGCAATGAGCAGTTCTTC; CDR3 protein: CASSSIPGQGNEQFF
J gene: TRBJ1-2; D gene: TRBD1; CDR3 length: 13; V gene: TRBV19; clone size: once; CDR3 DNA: TGTGCCAGTCGGGGGACAGAAGACTATGGCTACACCTTC; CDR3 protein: CASRGTEDYGYTF
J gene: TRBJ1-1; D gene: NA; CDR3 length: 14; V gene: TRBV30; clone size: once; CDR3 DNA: TGTGCCTGGATGGATCGGGGTCCGAACACTGAAGCTTTCTTT; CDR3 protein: CAWMDRGPNTEAFF
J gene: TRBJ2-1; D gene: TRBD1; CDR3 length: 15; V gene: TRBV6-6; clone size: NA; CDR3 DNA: TGTGCCAGCAGTGACAAACAGGGGGCAGGTGATGAGCAGTTCTTC; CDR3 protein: CASSDKQGAGDEQFF
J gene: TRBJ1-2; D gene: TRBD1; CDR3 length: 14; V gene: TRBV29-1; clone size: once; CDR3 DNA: TGCAGCGTTGTCGGACAGGGGGCCTACTATGGCTACACCTTC; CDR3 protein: CSVVGQGAYYGYTF
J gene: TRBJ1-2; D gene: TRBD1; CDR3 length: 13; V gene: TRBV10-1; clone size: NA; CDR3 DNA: TGCGCCAGCAGCACCGGGACAGCCTATGGCTACACCTTC; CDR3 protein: CASSTGTAYGYTF
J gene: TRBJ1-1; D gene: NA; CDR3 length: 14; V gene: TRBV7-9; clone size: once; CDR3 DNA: TGTGCCAGCAGCCCACAGGGCGTTCGCACTGAAGCTTTCTTT; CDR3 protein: CASSPQGVRTEAFF
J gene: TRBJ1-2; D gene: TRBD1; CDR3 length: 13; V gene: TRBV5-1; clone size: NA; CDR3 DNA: TGCGCCAGCAGCTTTGACAGGGCTGAGGGCTACACCTTC; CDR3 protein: CASSFDRAEGYTF
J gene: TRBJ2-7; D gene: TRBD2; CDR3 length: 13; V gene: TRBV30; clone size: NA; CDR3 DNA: TGTGCTTGCAGCCTAGCGGGGTCCTACGAGCAGTACTTC; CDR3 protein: CACSLAGSYEQYF
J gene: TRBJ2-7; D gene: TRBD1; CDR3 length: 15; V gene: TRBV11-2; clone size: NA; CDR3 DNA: TGTGCCAGCAGCAACAGGGGTAACTCTCCAGGCGAGCAGTACTTC; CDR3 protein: CASSNRGNSPGEQYF
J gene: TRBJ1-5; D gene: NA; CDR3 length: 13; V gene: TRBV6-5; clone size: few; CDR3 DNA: TGTGCCAGCAGCTTTAACATAAATCAGCCCCAGCATTTT; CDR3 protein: CASSFNINQPQHF
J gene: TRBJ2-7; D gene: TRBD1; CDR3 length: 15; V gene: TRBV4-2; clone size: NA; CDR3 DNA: TGTGCCAGCAGCCAAGAGGGACAGGGGGGCTACGAGCAGTACTTC; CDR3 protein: CASSQEGQGGYEQYF
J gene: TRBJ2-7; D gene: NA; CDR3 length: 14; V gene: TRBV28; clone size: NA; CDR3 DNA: TGTGCCAGCAGTGGACTCGACATATTCTACGAGCAGTACTTC; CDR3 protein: CASSGLDIFYEQYF
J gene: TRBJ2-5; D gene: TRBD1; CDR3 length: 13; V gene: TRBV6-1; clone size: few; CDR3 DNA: TGTGCCAGCAGTTTCGACAGGGGACAGACCCAGTACTTC; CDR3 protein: CASSFDRGQTQYF
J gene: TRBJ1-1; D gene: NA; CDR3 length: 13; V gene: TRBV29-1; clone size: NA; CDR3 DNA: TGCAGCCCAGAGGCCCGGATGAACACTGAAGCTTTCTTT; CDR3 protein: CSPEARMNTEAFF
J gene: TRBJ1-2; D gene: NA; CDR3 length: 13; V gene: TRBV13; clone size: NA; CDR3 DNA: TGTGCCAGCAGCTTCGGGTCTAACTATGGCTACACCTTC; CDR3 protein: CASSFGSNYGYTF
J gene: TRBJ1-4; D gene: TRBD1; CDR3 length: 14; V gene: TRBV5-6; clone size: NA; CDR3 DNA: TGTGCCAGCAGGGGACAGGGGAGGGGTGAAAAACTGTTTTTT; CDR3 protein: CASRGQGRGEKLFF
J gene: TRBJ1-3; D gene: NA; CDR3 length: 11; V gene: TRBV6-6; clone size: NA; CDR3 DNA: TGTGCCAGCAGTTACGTAGACAGCTTGTATTTT; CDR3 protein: CASSYVDSLYF
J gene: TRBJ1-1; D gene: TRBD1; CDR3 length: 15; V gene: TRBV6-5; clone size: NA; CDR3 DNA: TGTGCCAGCAGGCCCTCGGACAGGTCGACCACTGAAGCTTTCTTT; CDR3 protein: CASRPSDRSTTEAFF
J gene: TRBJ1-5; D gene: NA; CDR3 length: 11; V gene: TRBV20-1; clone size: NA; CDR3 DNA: TGCAGTGTCAATAGCAATCAGCCCCAGCATTTT; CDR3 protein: CSVNSNQPQHF
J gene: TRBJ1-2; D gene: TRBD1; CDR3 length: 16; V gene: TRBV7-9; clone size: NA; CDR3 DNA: TGTGCCAGCAGCTGGGCCGGGACAGGGGGCGTTCATGGCTACACCTTC; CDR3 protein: CASSWAGTGGVHGYTF
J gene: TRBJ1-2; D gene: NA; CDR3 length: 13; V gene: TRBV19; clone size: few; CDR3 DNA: TGTGCCACCGGCGACCGGGACACCTATGGCTACACCTTC; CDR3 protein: CATGDRDTYGYTF